The TCR beta chain under discussion was sequenced for a study of cytomegalovirus exposure and HLA in healthy donors. The length of the CDR3 is 15 residues. V was shortened by 5 bases and J by 1 base, with 14 bases between the two germline ends. The germline V gene encodes CDR1 SGHTA and CDR2 FQGNSA. Findings of the study overall: TCR beta sequences numbering 15,000 to 20,000 were associated with HLA alleles at 0.05 false discovery rate in a later analysis. Reportedly, cytomegalovirus status was diagnosed with high sensitivity and specificity.

On this clone itself: Its antigen is unidentified.

PCR employed 60 Vbeta and 13 Jbeta primers. Profiling relied on immunoSEQ multiplex PCR, and the TCRdb table lists in-frame clones only, not all of them. The sample includes around 67,000 clones, about three quarters of them seen just once. The sequenced sample consisted of PBMCs. This receptor was identified in a woman in her 30s in good health and CMV-seropositive. This chain connects TRBV7-2 to TRBJ2-5; possible D gene TRBD2, 6 bases. In nucleotides, the CDR3 is TGTGCCAGCAGCCCCCAGCGGGCTAGCCAAGAGACCCAGTACTTC. This encodes CASSPQRASQETQYF.